A single sample gave rise to the 30 T cell receptor beta chains below, sequenced in a study of blood T cell repertoires in COVID-19. Method: immunoSEQ multiplex PCR; TCRdb's copy keeps in-frame clones and lacks some. The sample lists about 88,000 clones, nearly 90% occurring once. Specimen: peripheral blood. Source of these receptors: a woman of 80 years or more with acute or convalescent COVID-19.

The count of this clone is one. The chain uses TRBV5-1 and TRBJ2-3; TRBD2 aligns across 7 bases. The CDR3 totals 14 residues. Germline V lookup: CDR1 SGHRS, CDR2 YFSETQ. The trim removed 5 bases at V and 4 bases at J, leaving 7 bases unmatched. CDR3 in amino acids: CASSPWEGADTQYF. In DNA form, the CDR3 reads TGCGCCAGCAGTCCCTGGGAGGGAGCAGATACGCAGTATTTT. Combining the CDR3 with reference TRBV5-1 and TRBJ2-3 gives the whole variable domain KAGVTQTPRYLIKTRGQQVTLSCSPISGHRSVSWYQQTPGQGLQFLFEYFSETQRNKGNFPGRFSGRQFSNSRSEMNVSTLELGDSALYLCASSPWEGADTQYFGPGTRLTVL.

The chain employs TRBV7-6 and TRBJ2-1; 7 positions match TRBD2. V lost 5 bases, J lost 6 bases, and 10 bases stayed unmatched. Germline loops: CDR1 SGHVS, CDR2 FNYEAQ. The CDR3 spans 15 residues. The CDR3 protein is CASSLLGLESNEQFF. The CDR3, as DNA: TGTGCCAGCAGCCTTCTCGGACTAGAATCCAATGAGCAGTTCTTC.

This chain joins TRBV28 and TRBJ1-6; perhaps TRBD1 as D (6 bases). This CDR3 spans 16 amino acids. The V gene lost 4 bases and the J gene lost 7 bases, with 17 bases spanning the gap. Germline V lookup: CDR1 MDHEN, CDR2 SYDVKM. The CDR3 sequence is CASSYHRVVGNSPLHF. CDR3 coding DNA: TGTGCCAGCAGTTACCACAGGGTAGTTGGCAATTCACCCCTCCACTTT.

The rearrangement joins TRBV15 to TRBJ1-3; D is possibly TRBD1 (5 bases). CDR1 and CDR2 from the germline V gene are LNHNV and YYDKDF (reference sequence). This CDR3 region has 16 residues. V dropped 0 bases and J dropped 0 bases, with 9 bases sitting between them. This CDR3 reads CATSRDQTASGNTIYF. DNA for the CDR3: TGTGCCACCAGCAGAGATCAGACAGCCTCTGGAAACACCATATATTTT.

This clone was counted once. The rearrangement links TRBV5-6 to TRBJ1-4, with 10 bases that match TRBD1. The length of the CDR3 is 14 residues. Germline trimming cut 5 bases from V and 7 bases from J; bases unmatched to any gene: 5. Germline values: CDR1 SGHDT, CDR2 YYEEEE. The CDR3 DNA sequence: TGTGCCAGCAGGGGGACAGGGGAAGGTGAAAAACTGTTTTTT. This sequence encodes CASRGTGEGEKLFF.

The gene calls are TRBV7-2 and TRBJ2-3, with D maybe TRBD2 (5 bases). Per the germline V gene, CDR1 is SGHTA and CDR2 is FQGNSA. V was trimmed by 5 bases and J by 3 bases, leaving 18 bases between them. CDR3 length equals 16 residues. CDR3 sequence reads: CASSLGRRGFTDTQYF. The CDR3 coding sequence is TGTGCCAGCAGCCTGGGCCGGAGAGGGTTTACAGATACGCAGTATTTT.

This clone came up a few times. This chain joins TRBV6-6 and TRBJ2-3; a weak D match, TRBD2 (5 bases). The CDR3 covers 18 residues. Germline CDR1 is MNHNY and CDR2 is SVGAGI (reference sequence). The ends were cut back, 5 bases at V and 0 bases at J, with 21 bases in the middle. In DNA, the CDR3 is TGTGCCAGCAGTCGAGAAGTAGCCTCGACTACTAGCACAGATACGCAGTATTTT. Translating gives CASSREVASTTSTDTQYF.

This chain links TRBV5-1 with TRBJ1-2; D is ambiguous. CDR3 size: 13 residues. Germline loops: CDR1 SGHRS, CDR2 YFSETQ. Trimming cost V 4 bases and J 4 bases, with 11 bases left between them. This CDR3 reads CASSEDAFYGYTF. CDR3 DNA: TGCGCCAGCAGCGAGGATGCCTTCTATGGCTACACCTTC.

V gene TRBV19 combines with J gene TRBJ2-4; D is possibly TRBD1 (6 bases). CDR1 LNHDA and CDR2 SQIVND come from the germline V gene (reference sequence). This CDR3 spans 16 amino acids. Trimming removed 4 bases at V and 1 base at J, with 14 bases between. Written as DNA, the CDR3 is TGTGCCAGTAGTAGTTTGGGGGCTGGGGCCAAAAACATTCAGTACTTC. It is translated as CASSSLGAGAKNIQYF.

The rearrangement uses TRBV5-4 and TRBJ2-3; 13 nucleotides align to TRBD2. Per germline, CDR1 SGHNT and CDR2 YYREEE (reference sequence). The V and J ends lost 0 bases and 2 bases, in that order; junction bases with no gene match: 6. CDR3 size: 18 residues. The CDR3 DNA follows: TGTGCCAGCAGCTTGGGACTAGCGGGAGGTATTACCACAGATACGCAGTATTTT. Protein product: CASSLGLAGGITTDTQYF.

The J gene is TRBJ1-2, the V gene TRBV5-1; 8 bases fit TRBD1. The germline V gene has CDR1 SGHRS and CDR2 YFSETQ. The CDR3 loop spans 14 amino acids. Germline trimming cut 4 bases from V and 5 bases from J; bases unmatched to any gene: 7. CDR3 nucleotide sequence: TGCGCCAGCAGCCCACGGACAGGGCGTTATGGCTACACCTTC. It is translated as CASSPRTGRYGYTF.

The V gene is TRBV7-9, the J gene TRBJ1-2; D uncertain. Germline V gene lookup returns CDR1 SEHNR and CDR2 FQNEAQ (reference sequence). V was clipped by 1 base and J by 6 bases, with 15 bases between them. The CDR3 consists of 15 residues. The DNA of the CDR3 is TGTGCCAGCAGCTTAGTTCCTACGGAGGGAGATGGCTACACCTTC. It is translated as CASSLVPTEGDGYTF.

The chain combines TRBV4-3 with TRBJ2-1, with 11 bases that match TRBD2. The junction had 14 bases not matched to a gene; V was cut back by 1 base and J by 9 bases. CDR1 and CDR2 from the germline V gene are LGHNA and YSLEER. This CDR3 contains 18 residues. The CDR3 DNA is TGCGCCAGCAGCCAAGGATCGACCGGGACTAGCGGTTCTTCTGAGCAGTTCTTC. As protein: CASSQGSTGTSGSSEQFF.

The chain has TRBV28 and TRBJ1-2, with a possible D match to TRBD1 (6 bases). Germline CDR1 MDHEN, CDR2 SYDVKM. The germline V and J ends were trimmed by 7 bases and 5 bases, with 11 bases remaining between them. This CDR3 is 12 amino acids long. DNA for the CDR3: TGTGCCAGCACCGGGGACAATTATGGCTACACCTTC. Its protein product is CASTGDNYGYTF.

The rearrangement uses TRBV2 and TRBJ1-5; D not resolved. Germline loops: CDR1 SNHLY, CDR2 FYNNEI. V shed 6 bases and J shed 2 bases, with 8 bases lying between them. CDR3 length equals 13 residues. This CDR3 is CASRSEGNQPQHF. CDR3 in DNA: TGTGCCAGCAGGAGTGAAGGCAATCAGCCCCAGCATTTT.

CDR3: CASSIARDREDNEQFF. CDR3 coding DNA: TGTGCCAGTAGTATAGCCCGGGACAGGGAGGACAATGAGCAGTTCTTC. The chain links TRBV19 to TRBJ2-1, with 9 bases that match TRBD1. Germline V gives CDR1 LNHDA, CDR2 SQIVND (reference sequence). CDR3 length: 16 residues. V dropped 1 base and J dropped 5; count of bases not matched to a gene: 6.

The genes are TRBV6-2 or TRBV6-3 and TRBJ1-1; D is undetermined. The CDR3 loop spans 12 amino acids. Trimming removed 2 bases from V and 4 bases from J, with 5 bases in between. Germline CDR1 is MNHEY and CDR2 is SVGEGT. CDR3 coding DNA: TGTGCCAGCAGTTACGTGGCCACTGAAGCTTTCTTT. It translates to CASSYVATEAFF.

The chain carries TRBV4-3 and TRBJ1-3; D gene uncertain. The germline V gene encodes CDR1 LGHNA and CDR2 YSLEER. V was trimmed by 0 bases and J by 0 bases, leaving 9 bases between them. The CDR3 has 16 residues. CDR3 sequence (DNA): TGCGCCAGCAGCCAAGATCCGGGGTACTCTGGAAACACCATATATTTT. Translating gives CASSQDPGYSGNTIYF.

This chain connects TRBV7-8 to TRBJ1-5; possible D gene TRBD1, 6 bases. The V end was cut by 3 bases, the J end by 0 bases, with 12 bases between. This CDR3 has 16 residues. The germline gives CDR1 SGHVS, CDR2 FQNEAQ. CDR3 sequence: CASSFDRQNSNQPQHF. CDR3 in DNA: TGTGCCAGCAGCTTTGACAGGCAGAATAGCAATCAGCCCCAGCATTTT. Variable domain in full (rest from reference TRBV7-8 and TRBJ1-5): GAGVSQSPRYKVAKRGQDVALRCDPISGHVSLFWYQQALGQGPEFLTYFQNEAQLDKSGLPSDRFFAERPEGSVSTLKIQRTQQEDSAVYLCASSFDRQNSNQPQHFGDGTRLSIL.

V and J are TRBV18 and TRBJ2-7; 9 bases are a match to TRBD1. The CDR3 loop spans 16 amino acids. CDR1 KGHSH and CDR2 LQKENI come from the germline V gene. The V and J ends lost 1 base and 4 bases, in that order; junction bases with no gene match: 8. The CDR3 DNA is TGTGCCAGCTCACCACAGTCGGGACAGGGTTATTACGAGCAGTACTTC. It translates to CASSPQSGQGYYEQYF.

The rearrangement links TRBV13 to TRBJ1-6; tentative D call: TRBD1 (5 bases). V was clipped by 4 bases and J by 7 bases, with 14 bases between them. CDR1 and CDR2 (germline): PRHDT, FYEKMQ (reference sequence). The CDR3 covers 15 residues. CDR3 sequence: CASSSGPGVNSPLHF. The CDR3 DNA follows: TGTGCCAGCAGCTCGGGCCCGGGGGTCAATTCACCCCTCCACTTT.

The chain carries TRBV30 and TRBJ1-2, with unresolved D. Germline CDR1 reads GTSNPN; CDR2 reads SVGIG (reference sequence). This CDR3 is built from 11 residues. Trimming shortened V by 2 bases and J by 11 bases, and 12 bases separated the two germline ends. The CDR3 DNA reads TGTGCCTGGAGTCCGACCCTAGAGTACACCTTC. Translation: CAWSPTLEYTF.

The J gene is TRBJ1-3, the V gene TRBV18; 9 bases are shared with TRBD1. CDR3 length equals 15 residues. V dropped 2 bases and J dropped 7; count of bases not matched to a gene: 6. Germline assignment: CDR1 KGHSH and CDR2 LQKENI. CDR3 DNA: TGTGCCAGCTCACCAGGGACAGGGAGGCGGAACACCATATATTTT. Protein sequence: CASSPGTGRRNTIYF. Full variable domain (outside the CDR3, taken from reference TRBV18 and TRBJ1-3): NAGVMQNPRHLVRRRGQEARLRCSPMKGHSHVYWYRQLPEEGLKFMVYLQKENIIDESGMPKERFSAEFPKEGPSILRIQQVVRGDSAAYFCASSPGTGRRNTIYFGEGSWLTVV.

As DNA, the CDR3 is TGTGCCAGCAGCTTAGTTGGCAGCTCCTATAATTCACCCCTCCACTTT. As protein: CASSLVGSSYNSPLHF. The V gene is TRBV7-8, the J gene TRBJ1-6; D not certain. The CDR3 is 16 amino acids. The V gene's germline CDR1 is SGHVS and CDR2 FQNEAQ. The V end was cut by 1 base, the J end by 0 bases, with 7 bases between.

The gene calls are TRBV7-2 and TRBJ2-1, with 9 bases that match TRBD1. With 0 bases clipped from V and 4 bases from J, the junction kept 4 bases outside the gene matches. The CDR3 is 16 amino acids. Germline assignment: CDR1 SGHTA and CDR2 FQGNSA. The CDR3: CASSLAGTGTYNEQFF. CDR3 sequence (DNA): TGTGCCAGCAGCTTAGCCGGGACAGGGACTTACAATGAGCAGTTCTTC.

The rearrangement links TRBV28 to TRBJ2-1; possibly TRBD1 for D (6 bases). The length of the CDR3 is 13 residues. Germline assignment: CDR1 MDHEN and CDR2 SYDVKM. V was shortened by 7 bases and J by 4 bases, with 11 bases between the two germline ends. CDR3 sequence (DNA): TGTGCCAGCACCTCGGACAGTTACAATGAGCAGTTCTTC. Amino acid sequence: CASTSDSYNEQFF.

This rearrangement joins TRBV4-2 to TRBJ2-7; the D is unclear. Between the trimmed V and J ends, which lost 4 bases and 2 bases, there was a span of 15 bases. Germline loops: CDR1 LGHNA, CDR2 YNFKEQ. The CDR3 covers 15 residues. The CDR3 bases are TGTGCCAGCAGCCCAGGTTTGGGCAGAACCTACGAGCAGTACTTC. Amino acid sequence: CASSPGLGRTYEQYF.

This rearrangement joins TRBV13 to TRBJ1-4; D unresolved. CDR1 and CDR2 from the germline V gene are PRHDT and FYEKMQ (reference sequence). The CDR3 has 15 amino acids. The ends were cut back, 3 bases at V and 2 bases at J, with 10 bases in the middle. The CDR3 sequence: CASSFRSETNEKLFF. CDR3 coding DNA: TGTGCCAGCAGCTTTAGGAGTGAGACTAATGAAAAACTGTTTTTT.

V usage is TRBV6-5 and J usage is TRBJ1-2; 7 bases match TRBD1. After removal of 6 bases from V and 4 bases from J, the junction contained 5 bases not matched to a gene. CDR1 and CDR2 from the germline V gene are MNHEY and SVGAGI. The CDR3 has 13 residues. CDR3 sequence reads: CASRTGIAYGYTF. The DNA of the CDR3 is TGTGCCAGCAGGACAGGGATTGCCTATGGCTACACCTTC.

This clone was detected only once. The CDR3 here is CASSFGFGGGRTDTQYF. The CDR3 coding sequence is TGTGCCAGCAGTTTCGGGTTTGGTGGCGGCCGCACAGATACGCAGTATTTT. This chain uses TRBV28 with TRBJ2-3; D gene uncertain. The CDR3 is made up of 17 amino acids. The V end was cut by 3 bases, the J end by 1 base, with 17 bases between. The germline gives CDR1 MDHEN, CDR2 SYDVKM.